This entry concerns a single T cell receptor beta chain. Its cognate antigen is unknown. The data are from a study of a mutant IDH1 vaccine in newly diagnosed glioma. Overall study context: The patients received vaccinations eight times, in weeks 1, 3, 5, 7, 11, 15, 19 and 23. Vaccines began 4-6 weeks after radiotherapy alone, or with temozolomide cycles.

The ends lost 4 bases at V and 10 bases at J; junction bases unmatched: 13. This CDR3 contains 15 residues. Germline V gene sequence: CDR1 MGHRA, CDR2 YSYEKL. Repertoires were generated with immunoSEQ multiplex PCR, while TCRdb's copy carries only in-frame clones and drops some. The table shows roughly 52,000 clones, with about 80% occurring only once. The time point is: week 23, last vaccination. Topical imiquimod was applied with each vaccine dose, which held 300 ug of mutant IDH1 20-mer peptide. Astrocytomas that were new, WHO grade 3 or 4, IDH1-mutant and ATRX-lost were present in the donors. The specimen comprised PBMCs, sampled from a glioma patient whose treatment included an IDH1 peptide vaccine. The receptor was isolated from a man aged 40-49 years with glioma. The rearrangement links TRBV4-1 to TRBJ1-2; 9 bases align to TRBD1. CDR3 amino acids: CASSLRTGASGDYTF. The CDR3 DNA sequence: TGCGCCAGCAGCCTCCGGACAGGGGCCTCCGGGGACTACACCTTC.